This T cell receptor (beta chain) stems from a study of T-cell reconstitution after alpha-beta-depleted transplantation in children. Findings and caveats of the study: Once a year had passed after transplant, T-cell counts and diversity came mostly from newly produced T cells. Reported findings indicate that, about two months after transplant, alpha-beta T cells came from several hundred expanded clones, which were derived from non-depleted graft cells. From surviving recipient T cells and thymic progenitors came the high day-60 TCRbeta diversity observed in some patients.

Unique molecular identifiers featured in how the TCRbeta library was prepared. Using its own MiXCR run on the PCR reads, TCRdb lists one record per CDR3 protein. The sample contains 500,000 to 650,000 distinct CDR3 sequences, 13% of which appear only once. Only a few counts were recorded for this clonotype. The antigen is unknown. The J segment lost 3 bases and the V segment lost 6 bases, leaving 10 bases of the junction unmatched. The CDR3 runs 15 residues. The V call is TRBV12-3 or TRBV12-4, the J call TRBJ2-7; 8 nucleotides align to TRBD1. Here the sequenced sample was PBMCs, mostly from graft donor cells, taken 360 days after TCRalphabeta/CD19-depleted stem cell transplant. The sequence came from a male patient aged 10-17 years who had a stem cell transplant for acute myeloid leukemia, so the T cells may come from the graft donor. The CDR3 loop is CASRPGQGLVYEQYF. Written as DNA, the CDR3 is TGTGCCAGCAGGCCTGGACAGGGTCTGGTCTACGAGCAGTACTTC.